The T cell receptor beta chain described here comes from a study of shared clonotypes between healthy human individuals. Deep was the level used in running the assay. Method: immunoSEQ multiplex PCR; TCRdb's copy keeps in-frame clones and lacks some. The sample holds around 1,100,000 clones, roughly 77% seen once. This clone has more than one count but fewer than ten. The antigen is not known. Trimming cost V 2 bases and J 4 bases, with 11 bases left between them. CDR1 MNHEY and CDR2 SMNVEV come from the germline V gene (reference sequence). The CDR3 consists of 14 residues. Study-wide points: A handful of donors shared around 5% of their naive CD4 clonotypes.

The TCR sequence derives from a young man in good health. Some clones in this sample may be carry-over from other donors' samples. The chain couples TRBV27 to TRBJ1-1, with D unresolved. The sequencing input was memory CD4+ T cells from PBMCs. This sample's subset: CD45RA-negative fraction. The CDR3 sequence is CASSLKHLGTEAFF. CDR3 in DNA: TGTGCCAGCAGTTTAAAGCACCTGGGCACTGAAGCTTTCTTT.